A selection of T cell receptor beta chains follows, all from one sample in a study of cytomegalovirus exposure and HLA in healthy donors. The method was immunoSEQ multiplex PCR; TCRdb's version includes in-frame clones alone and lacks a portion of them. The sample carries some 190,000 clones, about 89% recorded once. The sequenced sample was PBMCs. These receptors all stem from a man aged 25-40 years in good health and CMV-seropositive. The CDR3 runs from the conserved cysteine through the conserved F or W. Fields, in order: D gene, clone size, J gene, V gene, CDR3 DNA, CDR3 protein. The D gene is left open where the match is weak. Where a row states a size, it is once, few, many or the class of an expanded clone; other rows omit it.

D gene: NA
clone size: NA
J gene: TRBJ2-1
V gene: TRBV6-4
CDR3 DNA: TGTGCCAGCAGTGACTACCCGAGCTCCTACAATGAGCAGTTCTTC
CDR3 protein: CASSDYPSSYNEQFF

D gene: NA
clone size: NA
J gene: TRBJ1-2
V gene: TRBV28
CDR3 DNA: TGTGCCAGCAGTTCCCCAACCTTGGATAGGAAGGATGGCTACACCTTC
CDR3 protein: CASSSPTLDRKDGYTF

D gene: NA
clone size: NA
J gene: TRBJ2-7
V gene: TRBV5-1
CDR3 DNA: TGCGCCAGCAGCGGCGACACTCCCTCCTACGAGCAGTACTTC
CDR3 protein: CASSGDTPSYEQYF

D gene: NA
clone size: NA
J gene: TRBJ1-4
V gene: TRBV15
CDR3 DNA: TGTGCCACCAGCAGACAGGGCCGGGAAAAACTGTTTTTT
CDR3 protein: CATSRQGREKLFF

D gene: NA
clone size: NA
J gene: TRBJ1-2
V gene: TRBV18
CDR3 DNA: TGTGCCAGCTCACCCGAGGGACTTGGCTATGGCTACACCTTC
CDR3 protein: CASSPEGLGYGYTF

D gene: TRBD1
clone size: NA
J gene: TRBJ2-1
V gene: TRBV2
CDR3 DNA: TGTGCCAGCAGCCGGGACAGGGTTTCGGATGAGCAGTTCTTC
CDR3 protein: CASSRDRVSDEQFF

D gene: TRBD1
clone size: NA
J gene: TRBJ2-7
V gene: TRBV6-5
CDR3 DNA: TGTGCCAGCAGTTACTTCCTGGGACAGGGTTACGAGCAGTACTTC
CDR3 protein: CASSYFLGQGYEQYF

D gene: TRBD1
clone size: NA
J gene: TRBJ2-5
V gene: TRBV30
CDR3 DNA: TGTGCCTGGACCCTCGATACAGGGGTGGGAGAGACCCAGTACTTC
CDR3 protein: CAWTLDTGVGETQYF

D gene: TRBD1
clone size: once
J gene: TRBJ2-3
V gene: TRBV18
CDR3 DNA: TGTGCCAGCTCGCCACAGGGGGAAGATACGCAGTATTTT
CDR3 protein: CASSPQGEDTQYF

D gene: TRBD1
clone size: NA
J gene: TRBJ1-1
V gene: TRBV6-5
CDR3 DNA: TGTGCCAGCCGGACAGGGGGTGGAACTGAAGCTTTCTTT
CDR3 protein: CASRTGGGTEAFF

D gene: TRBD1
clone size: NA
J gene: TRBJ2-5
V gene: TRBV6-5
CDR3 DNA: TGTGCCAGCAAGTTCGACAGGGGCGGAGAGACCCAGTACTTC
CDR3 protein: CASKFDRGGETQYF

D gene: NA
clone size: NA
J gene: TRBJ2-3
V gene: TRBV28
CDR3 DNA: TGTGCCAGCAGCACTAGCATCTACACGCAGTATTTT
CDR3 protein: CASSTSIYTQYF

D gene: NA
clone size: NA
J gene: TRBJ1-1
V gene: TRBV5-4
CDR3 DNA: TGTGCCAGCAGCGCCACAGGGACGGCCAACACTGAAGCTTTCTTT
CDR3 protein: CASSATGTANTEAFF

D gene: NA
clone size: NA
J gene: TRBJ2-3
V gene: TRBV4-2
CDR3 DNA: TGTGCCAGCAGCCCCTGGACCGGGACAAACACAGATACGCAGTATTTT
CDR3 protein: CASSPWTGTNTDTQYF

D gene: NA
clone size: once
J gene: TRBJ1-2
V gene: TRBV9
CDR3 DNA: TGTGCCAGCACAGGGTTTTCCGTCTATGGCTACACCTTC
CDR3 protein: CASTGFSVYGYTF

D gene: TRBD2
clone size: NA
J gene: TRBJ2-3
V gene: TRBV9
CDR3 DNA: TGTGCCAGCAGCGTCGGACTAGCGGGGGGTACTAGCACAGATACGCAGTATTTT
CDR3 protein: CASSVGLAGGTSTDTQYF

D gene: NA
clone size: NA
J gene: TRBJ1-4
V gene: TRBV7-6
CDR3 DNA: TGTGCCAGCAGCTTAACGCGACTATCAACTAATGAAAAACTGTTTTTT
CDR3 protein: CASSLTRLSTNEKLFF

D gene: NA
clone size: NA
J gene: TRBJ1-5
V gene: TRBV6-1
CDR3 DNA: TGTGCCAGCAGCTCCCCGGCGGTTAGCAATCAGCCCCAGCATTTT
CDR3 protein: CASSSPAVSNQPQHF

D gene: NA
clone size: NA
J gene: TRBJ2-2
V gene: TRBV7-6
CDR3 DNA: TGTGCCAGCAGCTTAATTGGACAGAGCTCCGGGGAGCTGTTTTTT
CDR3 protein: CASSLIGQSSGELFF

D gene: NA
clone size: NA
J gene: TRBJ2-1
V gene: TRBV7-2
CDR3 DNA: TGTGCCAGCAGCTTAAGGTCGAATGAGCAGTTCTTC
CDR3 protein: CASSLRSNEQFF

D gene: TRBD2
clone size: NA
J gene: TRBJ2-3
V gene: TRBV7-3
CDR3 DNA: TGTGCCAGCAGCTCGGAGATAGGGACTAGCGGATATACGCAGTATTTT
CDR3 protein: CASSSEIGTSGYTQYF

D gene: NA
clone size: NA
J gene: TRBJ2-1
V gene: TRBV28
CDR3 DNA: TGTGCCAGCAGTTTTAGAGGCAGGGGCTACAATGAGCAGTTCTTC
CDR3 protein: CASSFRGRGYNEQFF

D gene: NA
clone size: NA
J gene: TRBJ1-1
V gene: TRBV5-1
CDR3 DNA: TGCGCCAGCAGCTTGGGACAGACGAACACTGAAGCTTTCTTT
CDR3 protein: CASSLGQTNTEAFF

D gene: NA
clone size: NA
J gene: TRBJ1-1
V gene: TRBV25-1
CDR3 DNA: TGTGCCAGCAGTGAAATCTTAGACACTGAAGCTTTCTTT
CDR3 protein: CASSEILDTEAFF

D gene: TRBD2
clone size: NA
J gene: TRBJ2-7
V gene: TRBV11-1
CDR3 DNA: TGTGCCAGCAGCCAACTCCTTGCTCAACTAGCGGAGGGTGCCTACGAGCAGTACTTC
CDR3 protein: CASSQLLAQLAEGAYEQYF

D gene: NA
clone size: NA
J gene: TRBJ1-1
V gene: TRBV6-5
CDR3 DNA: TGTGCCAGCAGTTACAAAAGGGCAGGGAATGCTGAAGCTTTCTTT
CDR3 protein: CASSYKRAGNAEAFF

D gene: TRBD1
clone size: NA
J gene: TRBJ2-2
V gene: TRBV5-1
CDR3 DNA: TGCGCCAGCAGCCTGCTGGGACAGCCCTCCGGGGAGCTGTTTTTT
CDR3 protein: CASSLLGQPSGELFF

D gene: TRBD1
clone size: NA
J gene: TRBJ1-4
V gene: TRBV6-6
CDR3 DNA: TGTGCCAGCAGACCGGACAGGGGTGAAAAACTGTTTTTT
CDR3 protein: CASRPDRGEKLFF

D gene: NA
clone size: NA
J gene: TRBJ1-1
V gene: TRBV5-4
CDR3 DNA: TGTGCCAGCAGCTTGTCCAGGAACACTGAAGCTTTCTTT
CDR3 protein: CASSLSRNTEAFF

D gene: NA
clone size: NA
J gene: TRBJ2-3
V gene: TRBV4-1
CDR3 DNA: TGCGCCAGCAGTTGGGGGGAAGGTCACACAGATACGCAGTATTTT
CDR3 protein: CASSWGEGHTDTQYF

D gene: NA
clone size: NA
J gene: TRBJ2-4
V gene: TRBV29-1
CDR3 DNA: TGCAGCGCCCAAAGGGGCAGCTCAAACATTCAGTACTTC
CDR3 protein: CSAQRGSSNIQYF

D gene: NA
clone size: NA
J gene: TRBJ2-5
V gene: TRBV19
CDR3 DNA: TGTGCCAGTAGTATTCTAGCCTCCTCTGAGACCCAGTACTTC
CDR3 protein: CASSILASSETQYF

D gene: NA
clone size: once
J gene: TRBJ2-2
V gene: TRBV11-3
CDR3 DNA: TGTGCCAGCAGCTGGGACTCAACTATCACCGGGGAGCTGTTTTTT
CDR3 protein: CASSWDSTITGELFF

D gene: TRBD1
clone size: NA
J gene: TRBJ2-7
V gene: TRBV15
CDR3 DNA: TGTGCCACCAGCAGAGCGGACAGGGGGTTTCCCTTCGAGCAGTACTTC
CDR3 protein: CATSRADRGFPFEQYF

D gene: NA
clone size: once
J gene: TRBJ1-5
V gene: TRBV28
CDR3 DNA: TGTGCCAGTAAACCGGGCCTGCTCTATCAGCCCCAGCATTTT
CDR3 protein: CASKPGLLYQPQHF

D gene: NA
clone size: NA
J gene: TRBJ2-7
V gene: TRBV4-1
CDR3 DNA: TGCGCCAGCAGCCAAGGTATCGTGAGCTCCTACGAGCAGTACTTC
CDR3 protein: CASSQGIVSSYEQYF

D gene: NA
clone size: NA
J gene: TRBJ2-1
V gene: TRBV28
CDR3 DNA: TGTGCCAGCAGGGGCTCTGAGGGGAGCTCCTACAATGAGCAGTTCTTC
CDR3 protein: CASRGSEGSSYNEQFF

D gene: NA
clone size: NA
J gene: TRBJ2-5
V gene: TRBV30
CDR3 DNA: TGTGCCTGGAGTGTAGGAGAGACCCAGTACTTC
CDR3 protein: CAWSVGETQYF

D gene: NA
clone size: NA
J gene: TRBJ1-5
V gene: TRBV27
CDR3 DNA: TGTGCCAGCAGTTATAACGTTCAGGGTTTAAGCAATCAGCCCCAGCATTTT
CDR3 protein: CASSYNVQGLSNQPQHF

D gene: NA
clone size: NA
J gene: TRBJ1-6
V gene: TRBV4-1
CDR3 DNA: TGCGCCAGCAGCCAAGAACCTTGGGGGGGGAATTCACCCCTCCACTTT
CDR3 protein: CASSQEPWGGNSPLHF

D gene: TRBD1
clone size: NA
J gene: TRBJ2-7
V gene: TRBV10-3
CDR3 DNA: TGTGCCATCAGTGTACCGGGACAGGGGGCTTACGAGCAGTACTTC
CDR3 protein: CAISVPGQGAYEQYF

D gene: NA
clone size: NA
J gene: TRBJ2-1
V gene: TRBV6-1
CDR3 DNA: TGTGCCAGCAGTGTAACCCTGAGCGCGAGCTCCTACAATGAGCAGTTCTTC
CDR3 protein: CASSVTLSASSYNEQFF

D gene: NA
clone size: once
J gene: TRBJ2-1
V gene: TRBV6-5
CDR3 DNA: TGTGCCAGCAGTTACGGGGGAAACGAGCAGTTCTTC
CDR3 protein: CASSYGGNEQFF

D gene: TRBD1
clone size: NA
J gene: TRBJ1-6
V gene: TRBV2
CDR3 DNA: TGTGCCAGCAGTGAAGACAGGGGTCATTGGGTTTCTTCACCCCTCCACTTT
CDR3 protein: CASSEDRGHWVSSPLHF

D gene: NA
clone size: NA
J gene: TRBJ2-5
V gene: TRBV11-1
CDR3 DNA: TGTGCCAGCAGCTCTAATCAGGAGGTTGGAGAGACCCAGTACTTC
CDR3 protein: CASSSNQEVGETQYF

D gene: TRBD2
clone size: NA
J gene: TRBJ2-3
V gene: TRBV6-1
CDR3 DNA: TGTGCCAGCAGTGATAGCGGGAGTAGTCCAGATACGCAGTATTTT
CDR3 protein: CASSDSGSSPDTQYF

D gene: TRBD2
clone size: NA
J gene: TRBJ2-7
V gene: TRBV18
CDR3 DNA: TGTGCCAGCTCACCAGAGGGGCTAGCGGGAGGAAACGAGCAGTACTTC
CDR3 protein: CASSPEGLAGGNEQYF

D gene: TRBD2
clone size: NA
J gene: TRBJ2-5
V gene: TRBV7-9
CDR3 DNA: TGTGCCAGCAGTCGACTGACTAGCGGGGGTGAGACCCAGTACTTC
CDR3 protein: CASSRLTSGGETQYF

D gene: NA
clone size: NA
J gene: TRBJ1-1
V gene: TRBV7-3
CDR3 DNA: TGTGCCAGCAGCACACAGCGTAACACTGAAGCTTTCTTT
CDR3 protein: CASSTQRNTEAFF

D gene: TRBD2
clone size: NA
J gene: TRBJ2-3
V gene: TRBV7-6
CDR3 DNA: TGTGCCAGCAGCTCAGGACTAGCGGGAAGCAGCACAGATACGCAGTATTTT
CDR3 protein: CASSSGLAGSSTDTQYF

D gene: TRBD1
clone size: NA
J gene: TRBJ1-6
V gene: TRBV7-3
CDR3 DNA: TGTGCCAGCAGCTTATTCACAGGGGTGAATTCACCCCTCCACTTT
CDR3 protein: CASSLFTGVNSPLHF

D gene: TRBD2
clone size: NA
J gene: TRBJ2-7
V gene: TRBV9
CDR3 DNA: TGTGCCAGCAGCTTGAGTGGGACTAGCGGGGGGAGGGCCTACGAGCAGTACTTC
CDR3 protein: CASSLSGTSGGRAYEQYF

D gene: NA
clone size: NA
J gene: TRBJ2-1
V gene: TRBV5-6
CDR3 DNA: TGTGCCAGCAGCTTGGCGCTCACACGTGAGCAGTTCTTC
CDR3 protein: CASSLALTREQFF

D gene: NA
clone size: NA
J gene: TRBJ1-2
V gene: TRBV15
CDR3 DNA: TGTGCCACCAGCAGAGATCAAGGACAGAGAGGGAACTATGGCTACACCTTC
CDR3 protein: CATSRDQGQRGNYGYTF

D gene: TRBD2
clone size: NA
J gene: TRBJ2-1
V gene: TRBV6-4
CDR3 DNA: TGTGCCAGCAGTGACTCGGCTGCGGGAGGGGAGCAGTTCTTC
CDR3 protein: CASSDSAAGGEQFF